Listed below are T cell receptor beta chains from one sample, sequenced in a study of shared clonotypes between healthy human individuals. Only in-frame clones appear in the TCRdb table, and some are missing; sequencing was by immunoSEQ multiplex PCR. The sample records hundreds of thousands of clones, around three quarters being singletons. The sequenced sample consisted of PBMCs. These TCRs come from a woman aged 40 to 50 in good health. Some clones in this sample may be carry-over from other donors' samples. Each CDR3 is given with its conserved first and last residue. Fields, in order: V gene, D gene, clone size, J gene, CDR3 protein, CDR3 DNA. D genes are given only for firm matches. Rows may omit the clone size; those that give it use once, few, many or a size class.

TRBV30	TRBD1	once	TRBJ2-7	CAWSYGQGSNEQYF	TGTGCCTGGAGTTACGGACAGGGCAGCAACGAGCAGTACTTC
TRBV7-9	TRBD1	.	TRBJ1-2	CASSPPPGQGARGGYTF	TGTGCCAGCAGCCCCCCTCCGGGACAGGGGGCGCGGGGTGGCTACACCTTC
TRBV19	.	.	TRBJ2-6	CASSTTGTGANVLTF	TGTGCCAGTAGTACAACAGGGACTGGGGCCAACGTCCTGACTTTC
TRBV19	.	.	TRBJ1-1	CASSNWGNTEAFF	TGTGCCAGTAGTAATTGGGGGAACACTGAAGCTTTCTTT
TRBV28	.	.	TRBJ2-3	CASLAVGTDTQYF	TGTGCCAGCCTGGCGGTGGGCACAGATACGCAGTATTTT
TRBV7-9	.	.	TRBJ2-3	CASSLVGGPDTQYF	TGTGCCAGCAGCTTAGTCGGGGGACCAGATACGCAGTATTTT
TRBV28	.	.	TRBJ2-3	CASTAGDRWSDTQYF	TGTGCCAGCACCGCAGGAGACAGGTGGTCAGATACGCAGTATTTT
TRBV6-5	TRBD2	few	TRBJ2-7	CASSYSGTSGAYEQYF	TGTGCCAGCAGTTACTCGGGGACTAGCGGGGCCTACGAGCAGTACTTC
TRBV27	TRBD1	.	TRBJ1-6	CASSDRGPFNSPLHF	TGTGCCAGCAGTGACAGGGGGCCGTTTAATTCACCCCTCCACTTT
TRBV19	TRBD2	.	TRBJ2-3	CASSPLSGRGTDTQYF	TGTGCCAGTAGTCCCTTAAGCGGGAGAGGGACAGATACGCAGTATTTT
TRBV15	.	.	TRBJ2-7	CATSGGLSYEQYF	TGTGCCACCAGCGGGGGACTTTCCTACGAGCAGTACTTC
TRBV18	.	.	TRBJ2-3	CASSPRTGGSDTQYF	TGTGCCAGCTCACCACGGACAGGAGGGTCAGATACGCAGTATTTT